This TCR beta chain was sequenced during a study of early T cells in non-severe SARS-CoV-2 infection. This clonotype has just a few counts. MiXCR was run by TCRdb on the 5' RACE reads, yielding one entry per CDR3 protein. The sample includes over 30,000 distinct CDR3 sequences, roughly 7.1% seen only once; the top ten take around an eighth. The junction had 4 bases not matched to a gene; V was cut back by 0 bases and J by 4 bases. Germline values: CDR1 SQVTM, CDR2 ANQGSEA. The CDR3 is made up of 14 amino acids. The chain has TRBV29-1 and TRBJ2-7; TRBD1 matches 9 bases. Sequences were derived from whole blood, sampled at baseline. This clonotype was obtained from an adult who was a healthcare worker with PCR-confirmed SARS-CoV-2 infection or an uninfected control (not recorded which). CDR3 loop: CSVEEGQGGYEQYF. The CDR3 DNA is TGCAGCGTTGAAGAGGGACAGGGAGGTTACGAGCAGTACTTC.